This paragraph covers one TCR beta chain sequence. What it binds is unknown. The CDR3 spans 16 residues. Trimming left V 3 bases short and J 4 bases short, with 16 bases between. Per the germline V gene, CDR1 is SEHNR and CDR2 is FQNEAQ (reference sequence). The data were obtained in a study of cytomegalovirus exposure and HLA in healthy donors. Across the study: From HLA-typed donors, an early data release held some 80 million unique TCRs.

The PCR used 60 Vbeta and 13 Jbeta primers. Libraries were prepared by immunoSEQ multiplex PCR; TCRdb keeps only in-frame clonotypes and omits some of them. The sample shows 120,000 or so clones, 10% to 13% of them seen only once. Whole-study results and caveats: The study carried out a later analysis of TCR beta sequences. It associated about 15,000 of them with specific HLA alleles at a false discovery rate of 0.05. Productive rates of about 90% or about 30% were seen for most TCR beta V segments in an earlier analysis. It was around 160 TCR beta chains that were listed as cytomegalovirus-associated.

The sample taken for sequencing was PBMCs. This sequence joins TRBV7-9 and TRBJ1-3, with a weak D call TRBD1 (6 bases). This TCR was sampled from a young woman in good health and CMV-seropositive. The CDR3 sequence: CASSFLPRGSGNTIYF. The CDR3 DNA follows: TGTGCCAGCAGCTTCCTCCCCAGGGGCTCCGGAAACACCATATATTTT.